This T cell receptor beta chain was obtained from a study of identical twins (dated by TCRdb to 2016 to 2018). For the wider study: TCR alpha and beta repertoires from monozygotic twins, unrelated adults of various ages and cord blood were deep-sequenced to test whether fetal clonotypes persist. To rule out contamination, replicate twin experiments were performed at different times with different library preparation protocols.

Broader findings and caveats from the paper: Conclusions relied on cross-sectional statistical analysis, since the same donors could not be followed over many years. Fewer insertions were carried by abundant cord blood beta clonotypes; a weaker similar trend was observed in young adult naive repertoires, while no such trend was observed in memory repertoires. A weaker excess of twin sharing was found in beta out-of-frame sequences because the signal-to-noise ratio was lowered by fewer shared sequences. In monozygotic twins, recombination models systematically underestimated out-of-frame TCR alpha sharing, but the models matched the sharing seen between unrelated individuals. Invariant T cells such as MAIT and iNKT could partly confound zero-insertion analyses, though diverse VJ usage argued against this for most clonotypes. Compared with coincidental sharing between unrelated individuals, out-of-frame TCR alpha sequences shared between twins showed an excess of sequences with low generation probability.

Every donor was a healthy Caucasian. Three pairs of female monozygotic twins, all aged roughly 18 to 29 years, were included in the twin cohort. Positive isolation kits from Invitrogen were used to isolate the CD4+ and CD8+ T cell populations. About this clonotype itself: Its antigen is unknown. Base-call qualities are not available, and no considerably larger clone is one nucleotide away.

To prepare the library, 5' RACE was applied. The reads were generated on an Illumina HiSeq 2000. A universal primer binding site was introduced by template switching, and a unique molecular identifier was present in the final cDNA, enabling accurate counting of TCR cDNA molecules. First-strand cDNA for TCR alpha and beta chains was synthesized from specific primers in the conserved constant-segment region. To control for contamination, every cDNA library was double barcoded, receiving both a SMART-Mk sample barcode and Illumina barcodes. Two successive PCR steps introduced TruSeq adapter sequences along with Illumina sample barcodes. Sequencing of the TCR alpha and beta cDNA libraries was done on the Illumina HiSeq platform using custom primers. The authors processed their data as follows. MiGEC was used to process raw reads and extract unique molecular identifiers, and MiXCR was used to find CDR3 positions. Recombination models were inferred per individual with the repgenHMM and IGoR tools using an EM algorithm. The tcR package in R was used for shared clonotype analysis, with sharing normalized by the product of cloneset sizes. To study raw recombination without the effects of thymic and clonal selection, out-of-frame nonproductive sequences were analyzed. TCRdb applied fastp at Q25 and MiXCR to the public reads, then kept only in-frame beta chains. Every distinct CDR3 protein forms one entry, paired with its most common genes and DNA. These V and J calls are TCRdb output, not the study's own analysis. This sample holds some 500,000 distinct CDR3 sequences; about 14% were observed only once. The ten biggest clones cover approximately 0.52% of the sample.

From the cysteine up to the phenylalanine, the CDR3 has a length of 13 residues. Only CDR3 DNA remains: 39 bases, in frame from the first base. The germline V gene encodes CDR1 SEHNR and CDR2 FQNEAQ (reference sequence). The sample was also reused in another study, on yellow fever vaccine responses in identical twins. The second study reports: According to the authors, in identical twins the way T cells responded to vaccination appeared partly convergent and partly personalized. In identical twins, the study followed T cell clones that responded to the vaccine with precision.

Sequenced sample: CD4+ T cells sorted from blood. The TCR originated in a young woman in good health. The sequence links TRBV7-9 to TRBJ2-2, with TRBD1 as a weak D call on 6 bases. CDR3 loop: CVQGRTNTGELFF. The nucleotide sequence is TGTGTACAGGGACGGACGAACACCGGGGAGCTGTTTTTT.